This TCR beta chain stems from a study of blood T cell repertoires in COVID-19. Study context: Samples of COVID-19 (acute and convalescent) were obtained from the United States, Italy and Spain. Sources were T cells, B-cell-depleted T cells, or PBMCs; the material itself was cDNA or gDNA.

This clone came up once. V lost 2 bases and J lost 3, with 8 bases in between. The CDR3 is 13 residues long. CDR1 and CDR2 (germline): GTSNPN, SVGIG (reference sequence). Original methodology: Amplifying reference gene primers gave estimates of nucleated cell counts. Some clones are missing from TCRdb's copy, which holds only in-frame ones; the method was immunoSEQ multiplex PCR. The V and J calls and clone size come from that table; D and trimming were worked out from the DNA. The data show some 150,000 clones, 76% seen once. This receptor was identified in an elderly woman with active or convalescent COVID-19. This chain joins TRBV30 and TRBJ1-5; no firm D call. Sequencing was done on a sample of peripheral blood. The DNA for the CDR3 is TGTGCCTGGAGTAAAGGAGTCAATCAGCCCCAGCATTTT. The encoded protein is CAWSKGVNQPQHF.